Each of the 23 T cell receptor beta chains below was sequenced from the same sample in a study of blood T cell repertoires in COVID-19. Only in-frame clones appear in the TCRdb table, and some are missing; sequencing was by immunoSEQ multiplex PCR. The sample shows about 440,000 clones, about 91% of them seen only once. Material: peripheral blood. The origin of the receptors is a woman in her fifties or sixties with COVID-19, enrolled during active disease.

As regards this clone: Other nucleotide sequences in the sample specify the same CDR3. The chain is built from TRBV6-5 and TRBJ1-5; 8 bases agree with TRBD1. There are 13 residues in the CDR3. The trim removed 5 bases at V and 5 bases at J, leaving 2 bases unmatched. The germline CDR1 and CDR2 sequences are MNHEY and SVGAGI. The DNA for the CDR3 is TGTGCCAGCAGTCCGGACAGGGATCAGCCCCAGCATTTT. It encodes CASSPDRDQPQHF.

V is TRBV9 and J is TRBJ1-1, with 9 bases identical to TRBD1. V dropped 3 bases and J dropped 5; count of bases not matched to a gene: 11. From germline, CDR1 is SGDLS and CDR2 YYNGEE. The CDR3 length is 16 residues. The CDR3 protein is CASSALGGTGKTEAFF. The CDR3 bases are TGTGCCAGCAGCGCCCTCGGGGGGACAGGGAAGACTGAAGCTTTCTTT.

The chain has TRBV20-1 and TRBJ1-2; D unclear. Per germline, CDR1 DFQATT and CDR2 SNEGSKA (reference sequence). This CDR3 contains 11 residues. V gave up 4 bases and J gave up 3 bases, with 6 bases separating them. For the CDR3, the DNA is TGCAGTGCTACAGACTACTATGGCTACACCTTC. Translating it yields CSATDYYGYTF.

This clone was counted only a few times. The V gene is TRBV25-1, the J gene TRBJ1-4, with D possibly being TRBD1 (6 bases). CDR1 and CDR2 from the germline V gene are MGHDK and SYGVNS. V lost 6 bases and J 7 bases, leaving 21 bases between the germline ends. The CDR3 runs to 16 residues. CDR3: CASRFHRQAGGEKLFF. CDR3 DNA: TGTGCCAGCAGGTTTCACAGACAGGCGGGGGGTGAAAAACTGTTTTTT. The full variable domain, in which reference TRBV25-1 and TRBJ1-4 provide the parts outside the CDR3, is EADIYQTPRYLVIGTGKKITLECSQTMGHDKMYWYQQDPGMELHLIHYSYGVNSTEKGDLSSESTVSRIRTEHFPLTLESARPSHTSQYLCASRFHRQAGGEKLFFGSGTQLSVL.

This chain joins TRBV30 and TRBJ1-3, with TRBD1 matching 9 bases. The CDR3 is made up of 15 amino acids. Unmatched junction bases numbered 7, after V lost 5 bases and J lost 2 bases. CDR1 GTSNPN and CDR2 SVGIG come from the germline V gene (reference sequence). The CDR3 nucleotides read TGTGCCTGGGATCCCCGACAGGGGGCTGGAAACACCATATATTTT. Translation: CAWDPRQGAGNTIYF. Full variable domain (remainder filled in from reference TRBV30 and TRBJ1-3): SQTIHQWPATLVQPVGSPLSLECTVEGTSNPNLYWYRQAAGRGLQLLFYSVGIGQISSEVPQNLSASRPQDRQFILSSKKLLLSDSGFYLCAWDPRQGAGNTIYFGEGSWLTVV.

The chain uses TRBV24-1 and TRBJ1-5; the D is unclear. The ends were cut back, 4 bases at V and 4 bases at J, with 13 bases in the middle. The CDR3 sequence is 15 residues long. Germline assignment: CDR1 KGHDR and CDR2 SFDVKD. The CDR3 spells CATSDQSEYNQPQHF. CDR3 bases: TGTGCCACCAGTGACCAATCGGAGTATAATCAGCCCCAGCATTTT.

V usage is TRBV3-1 (or the pseudogene TRBV3-2) and J usage is TRBJ1-2; 10 bases align to TRBD1. From germline, CDR1 is LGHDT and CDR2 YNNKEL (reference sequence). Losses at the gene ends were 5 bases for V and 6 bases for J; bases not matched to a gene: 15. The CDR3 covers 17 residues. CDR3 sequence reads: CASSYHTSRDRGNGYTF. The DNA of the CDR3 is TGTGCCAGCAGCTACCATACCTCCCGGGACAGGGGCAATGGCTACACCTTC.

The chain couples TRBV5-1 to TRBJ2-6, with 7 nucleotides matching TRBD1. Trimming removed 6 bases from V and 1 base from J; junction bases left unmatched: 1. The CDR3 spans 14 residues. Germline CDR1 and CDR2: SGHRS and YFSETQ. The CDR3 here is CASTQGSGANVLTF. In nucleotides, the CDR3 is TGCGCCAGCACACAGGGGTCTGGGGCCAACGTCCTGACTTTC.

CDR3 coding DNA: TGTGCCTCAAAGGGCCAGGGGACGGTCTCTGGAAACACCATATATTTT. It specifies CASKGQGTVSGNTIYF. This chain links TRBV10-3 with TRBJ1-3, with a tentative D call TRBD1 (6 bases). The CDR3 runs to 16 residues. Per germline, CDR1 ENHRY and CDR2 SYGVKD. V lost 11 bases, J lost 0 bases, and 20 bases lay in between.

This chain connects TRBV18 to TRBJ2-3; possible D gene TRBD2, 6 bases. The V end was cut by 3 bases, the J end by 6 bases, with 19 bases between. Germline loops: CDR1 KGHSH, CDR2 LQKENI. The CDR3 extends over 16 amino acids. The CDR3 DNA follows: TGTGCCAGCTCACCCGGCGGAGGGCTCTTTTCGGATACGCAGTATTTT. Protein: CASSPGGGLFSDTQYF.

This chain connects TRBV28 to TRBJ1-4; TRBD1 might be the D (5 bases). The germline gives CDR1 MDHEN, CDR2 SYDVKM. The CDR3 loop spans 14 amino acids. V was cut by 2 bases and J by 7 bases, with 11 bases left in between. CDR3 amino acids: CASSLLDSLEKLFF. As DNA, the CDR3 is TGTGCCAGCAGTTTACTAGACAGCCTTGAAAAACTGTTTTTT. Looking up the rest from reference TRBV28 and TRBJ1-4 gives the full variable domain: DVKVTQSSRYLVKRTGEKVFLECVQDMDHENMFWYRQDPGLGLRLIYFSYDVKMKEKGDIPEGYSVSREKKERFSLILESASTNQTSMYLCASSLLDSLEKLFFGSGTQLSVL.

J is TRBJ2-7 and V is TRBV9; tentative D call: TRBD2 (7 bases). The CDR3 has 14 amino acids. Between the trimmed V and J ends, which lost 3 bases and 0 bases, there was a span of 10 bases. In germline, CDR1 is SGDLS, CDR2 YYNGEE. As DNA, the CDR3 is TGTGCCAGCAGCGCCGCGGGGGCCTCCTACGAGCAGTACTTC. It yields the protein CASSAAGASYEQYF.

The chain recombines TRBV6-1 with TRBJ2-7, with D possibly being TRBD1 (6 bases). Trimming stripped 1 base from V and 5 bases from J, with 12 bases between. Per germline, CDR1 MNHNS and CDR2 SASEGT. This CDR3 has 14 residues. The CDR3 reads CASSEGQGLDEQYF. Written as DNA, the CDR3 is TGTGCCAGCAGTGAAGGGCAGGGGTTGGACGAGCAGTACTTC.

This clone came up once. This chain uses TRBV2 with TRBJ2-1, with 8 positions matching TRBD1. The V gene's germline CDR1 is SNHLY and CDR2 FYNNEI. The J segment lost 0 bases and the V segment lost 5 bases, leaving 6 bases of the junction unmatched. The CDR3 length is 16 residues. This chain's CDR3 is CASSSRTGSSYNEQFF. The CDR3 region has the DNA TGTGCCAGCAGTTCTCGGACAGGGAGCTCCTACAATGAGCAGTTCTTC.

This sequence joins TRBV3-1 (or the pseudogene TRBV3-2) and TRBJ1-2; D ambiguous. Trimming removed 4 bases at V and 2 bases at J, with 14 bases between. Germline values: CDR1 LGHDT, CDR2 YNNKEL (reference sequence). There are 15 residues in the CDR3. In nucleotides, the CDR3 is TGTGCCAGCAGCCCAAGGCTTTCGGGGAACTATGGCTACACCTTC. Protein sequence: CASSPRLSGNYGYTF.

V is TRBV30 and J is TRBJ2-2; D might be TRBD1 (6 bases). The CDR3 runs 16 residues. Trimming left V 0 bases short and J 1 base short, with 12 bases between. Looked up from germline, CDR1 is GTSNPN and CDR2 is SVGIG (reference sequence). CDR3 region: CAWSVLDRLNTGELFF. The CDR3 DNA sequence: TGTGCCTGGAGTGTACTAGACAGGCTGAACACCGGGGAGCTGTTTTTT.

The V gene is TRBV28, the J gene TRBJ1-1; TRBD1 matches 9 bases. Per germline, CDR1 MDHEN and CDR2 SYDVKM. This CDR3 spans 14 amino acids. V was pared by 8 bases and J by 8 bases, with 12 bases of the junction left unmatched. For the CDR3, the DNA is TGTGCCAGCCAAACAGGGGGCGACGGAAACGAAGCTTTCTTT. It translates to CASQTGGDGNEAFF.

V and J are TRBV5-1 and TRBJ1-1; D is uncertain. The V gene's germline CDR1 is SGHRS and CDR2 YFSETQ. CDR3 size: 15 residues. The V and J ends lost 6 bases and 0 bases respectively, with 15 bases between them. The CDR3 reads CASKVGRHVNTEAFF. The CDR3 nucleotides are TGCGCCAGCAAAGTGGGTAGACACGTGAACACTGAAGCTTTCTTT.

The V gene is TRBV2, the J gene TRBJ1-6; 8 bases are a match to TRBD1. Germline V gives CDR1 SNHLY, CDR2 FYNNEI. The V and J ends lost 5 bases and 5 bases, in that order; junction bases with no gene match: 11. CDR3 length: 17 residues. The CDR3 is CASSLPGQAAHNSPLHF. As DNA, the CDR3 is TGTGCCAGCAGTCTCCCGGGACAGGCCGCCCATAATTCACCCCTCCACTTT.

The V gene is TRBV18, the J gene TRBJ1-2, with TRBD1 as a possible D gene (5 bases). Trimming removed 5 bases at V and 5 bases at J, with 15 bases between. The CDR3 loop spans 14 amino acids. Germline V CDR1 and CDR2: KGHSH, LQKENI. CDR3 nucleotides: TGTGCCAGCTCAGAGACAGAAGAACCTTATGGCTACACCTTC. This translates into CASSETEEPYGYTF.

Here the CDR3 reads CASSVGGGDADTQYF. DNA for the CDR3: TGTGCCAGCAGCGTGGGCGGGGGGGACGCAGATACGCAGTATTTT. The chain links TRBV9 to TRBJ2-3; 9 nucleotides align to TRBD2. With V trimmed by 2 bases and J by 4 bases, 5 bases remained unmatched. Per the germline V gene, CDR1 is SGDLS and CDR2 is YYNGEE. The CDR3 has 15 residues.

V usage is TRBV19 and J usage is TRBJ1-4; 8 bases are shared with TRBD1. J gave up 10 bases and V 6 bases, and 10 bases lay outside the gene matches. In germline, CDR1 is LNHDA, CDR2 SQIVND (reference sequence). This CDR3 spans 14 amino acids. CDR3 DNA sequence: TGTGCCAGTAGGACGGGACAGGTACCTGGAAAACTGTTTTTT. Its protein product is CASRTGQVPGKLFF.

The chain links TRBV7-9 to TRBJ1-4; D is unclear. The germline CDR1 and CDR2 sequences are SEHNR and FQNEAQ (reference sequence). The V end lost 8 bases, the J end lost 8 bases, and 21 bases lay between the germline ends. The CDR3 has 15 residues. CDR3 protein: CASRGSHEVGEKLFF. CDR3 in DNA: TGTGCCAGCCGCGGGAGCCACGAGGTTGGGGAAAAACTGTTTTTT.